This T cell receptor beta chain was sequenced in a study of T cell responses to AZD1222 COVID-19 vaccine. Across the study: Researchers grouped second doses given at about 4 or about 12 weeks into one pool. Study findings and constraints: Increases in Spike-specific TCR breadth and depth were seen after two AZD1222 doses. The repertoires were collected only after the peak T cell response.

With respect to this clone: What it binds is unknown.

Trimming at V came to 0 bases and at J to 4 bases, leaving 5 bases not matched to a gene. The CDR3 extends over 15 amino acids. CDR1 and CDR2 (germline): LNHDA, SQIVND (reference sequence). Here immunoSEQ multiplex PCR was the method, and the copy in TCRdb shows in-frame clones only, minus some. The top ten hold under 7.5% of the sample, which has 150,000 to 200,000 clones, 75% to 90% seen once. The receptor comes from an adult in good health. The input for sequencing was peripheral blood, taken on day 0 of AZD1222 vaccination. The J gene is TRBJ2-7, the V gene TRBV19; 8 positions agree with TRBD1. CDR3 nucleotide sequence: TGTGCCAGTAGTATAGACCCGACAGGGGCGTACGAGCAGTACTTC. Translation: CASSIDPTGAYEQYF.